The sequence of this T cell receptor beta chain was determined in a study of breast tumors, draining lymph nodes, adjacent tissues. Study observations and caveats: Tumor TCR diversity was below lymph nodes but above nontumor tissue. Data only fit, rather than demonstrated, lymph node origin of most tumor T cells. Luminal-like breast cancer showed significantly greater tumor-nontumor repertoire similarity than basal-like breast cancer did. Most tumor T cells seemingly derive from lymph node, then expand in tumor.

CDR3 length: 15 residues. In germline, CDR1 is SGHDT, CDR2 YYEEEE. The V segment lost 4 bases and the J segment 7 bases; nucleotides outside the gene matches: 7. The sample holds many counts of this clonotype. Its antigen is still unknown. TCRdb recomputed calls from the multiplex PCR reads with MiXCR, one row per CDR3 protein. The table has about 180,000 distinct CDR3 sequences, roughly a third seen once. The lymph nodes were axillary draining lymph nodes from breast cancer patients. Material: axillary lymph node tissue. This TCR derives from a female donor with breast cancer. Some clones in this sample may be carry-over from other donors' samples. The gene calls are TRBV5-6 and TRBJ2-2; 10 bases agree with TRBD2. The CDR3 loop is CASSPGLAFGGELFF. Here the CDR3 DNA reads TGTGCCAGCAGCCCGGGACTAGCGTTTGGCGGGGAGCTGTTTTTT. Combining the CDR3 with reference TRBV5-6 and TRBJ2-2 gives the whole variable domain DAGVTQSPTHLIKTRGQQVTLRCSPKSGHDTVSWYQQALGQGPQFIFQYYEEEERQRGNFPDRFSGHQFPNYSSELNVNALLLGDSALYLCASSPGLAFGGELFFGEGSRLTVL.